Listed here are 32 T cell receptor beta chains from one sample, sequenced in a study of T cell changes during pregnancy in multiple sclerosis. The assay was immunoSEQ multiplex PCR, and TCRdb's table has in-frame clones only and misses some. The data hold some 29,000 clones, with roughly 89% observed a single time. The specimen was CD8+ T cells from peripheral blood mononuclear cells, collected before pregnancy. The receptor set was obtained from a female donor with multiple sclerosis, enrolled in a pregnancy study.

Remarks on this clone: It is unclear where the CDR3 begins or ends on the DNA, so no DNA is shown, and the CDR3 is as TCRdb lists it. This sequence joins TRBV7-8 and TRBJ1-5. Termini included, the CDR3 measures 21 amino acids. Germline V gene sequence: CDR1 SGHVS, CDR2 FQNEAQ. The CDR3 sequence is CASSSLFGEGRGNYSNQPQHF.

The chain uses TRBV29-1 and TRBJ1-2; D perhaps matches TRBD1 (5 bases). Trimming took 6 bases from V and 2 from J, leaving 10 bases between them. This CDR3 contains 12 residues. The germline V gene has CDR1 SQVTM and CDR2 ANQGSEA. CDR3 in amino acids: CSVKRGNYGYTF. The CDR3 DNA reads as TGCAGCGTCAAACGGGGGAACTATGGCTACACCTTC.

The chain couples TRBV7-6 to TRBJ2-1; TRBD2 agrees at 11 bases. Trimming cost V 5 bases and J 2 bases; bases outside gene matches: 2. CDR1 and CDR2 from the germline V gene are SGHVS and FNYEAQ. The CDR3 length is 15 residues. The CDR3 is CASSELAGAYNEQFF. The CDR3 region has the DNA TGTGCCAGCAGCGAACTAGCGGGAGCCTACAATGAGCAGTTCTTC.

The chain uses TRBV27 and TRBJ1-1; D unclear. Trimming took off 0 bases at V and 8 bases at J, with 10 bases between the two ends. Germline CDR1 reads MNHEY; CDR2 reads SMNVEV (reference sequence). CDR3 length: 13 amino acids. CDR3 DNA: TGTGCCAGCAGTTTATCACCTAGAGCCGAAGCTTTCTTT. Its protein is CASSLSPRAEAFF.

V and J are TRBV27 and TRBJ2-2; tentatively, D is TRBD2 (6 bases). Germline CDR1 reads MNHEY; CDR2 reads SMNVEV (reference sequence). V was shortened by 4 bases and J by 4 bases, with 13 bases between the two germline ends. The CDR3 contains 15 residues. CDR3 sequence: CASSWVGAGTGELFF. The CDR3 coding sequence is TGTGCCAGCAGTTGGGTGGGAGCGGGCACCGGGGAGCTGTTTTTT.

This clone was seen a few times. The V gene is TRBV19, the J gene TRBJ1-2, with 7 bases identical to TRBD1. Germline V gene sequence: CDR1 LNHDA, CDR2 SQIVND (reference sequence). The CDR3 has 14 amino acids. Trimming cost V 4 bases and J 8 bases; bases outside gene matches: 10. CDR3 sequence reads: CASSKNRGWSGYTF. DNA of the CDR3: TGTGCCAGTAGTAAAAACAGGGGATGGAGCGGCTACACCTTC.

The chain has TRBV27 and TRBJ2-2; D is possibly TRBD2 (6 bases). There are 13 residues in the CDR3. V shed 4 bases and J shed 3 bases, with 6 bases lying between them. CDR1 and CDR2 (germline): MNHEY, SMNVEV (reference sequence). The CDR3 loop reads CASSWGDTGELFF. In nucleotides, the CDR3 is TGTGCCAGCAGTTGGGGGGACACCGGGGAGCTGTTTTTT.

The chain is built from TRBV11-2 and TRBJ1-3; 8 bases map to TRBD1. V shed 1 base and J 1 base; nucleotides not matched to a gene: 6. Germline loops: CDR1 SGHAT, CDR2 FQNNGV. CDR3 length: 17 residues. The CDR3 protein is CASSLGQGFWSGNTIYF. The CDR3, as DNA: TGTGCCAGCAGCTTAGGACAGGGGTTTTGGTCTGGAAACACCATATATTTT.

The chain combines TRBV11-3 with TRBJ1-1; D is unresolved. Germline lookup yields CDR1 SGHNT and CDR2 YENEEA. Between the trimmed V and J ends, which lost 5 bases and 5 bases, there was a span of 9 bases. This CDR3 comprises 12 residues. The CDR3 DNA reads TGTGCCAGCAGCCCCCGGACTACTGAAGCTTTCTTT. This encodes CASSPRTTEAFF.

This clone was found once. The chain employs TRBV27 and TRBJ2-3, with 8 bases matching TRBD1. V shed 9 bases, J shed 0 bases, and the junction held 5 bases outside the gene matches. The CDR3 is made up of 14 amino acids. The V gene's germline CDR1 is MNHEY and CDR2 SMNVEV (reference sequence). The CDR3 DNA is TGTGCCAGTACCCAGGGGGCAAGCACAGATACGCAGTATTTT. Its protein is CASTQGASTDTQYF.

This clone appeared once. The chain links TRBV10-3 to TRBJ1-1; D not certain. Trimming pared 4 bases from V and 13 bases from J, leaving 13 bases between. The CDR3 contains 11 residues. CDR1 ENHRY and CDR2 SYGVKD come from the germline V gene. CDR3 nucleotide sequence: TGTGCCATCAGTGTCGGAACAGTGGTTTTCTTT. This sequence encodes CAISVGTVVFF.

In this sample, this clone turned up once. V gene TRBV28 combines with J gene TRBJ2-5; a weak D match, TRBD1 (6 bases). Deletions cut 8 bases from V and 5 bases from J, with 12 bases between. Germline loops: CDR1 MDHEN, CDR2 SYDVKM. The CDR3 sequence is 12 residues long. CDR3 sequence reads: CASEGESETQYF. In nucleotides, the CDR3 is TGTGCCAGCGAGGGGGAGTCGGAGACCCAGTACTTC.

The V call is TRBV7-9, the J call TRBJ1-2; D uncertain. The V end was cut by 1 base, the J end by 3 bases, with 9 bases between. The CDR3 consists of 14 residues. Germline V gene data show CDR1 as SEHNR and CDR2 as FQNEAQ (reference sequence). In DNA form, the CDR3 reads TGTGCCAGCAGCTTAGTGGCCGGGGACTATGGCTACACCTTC. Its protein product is CASSLVAGDYGYTF.

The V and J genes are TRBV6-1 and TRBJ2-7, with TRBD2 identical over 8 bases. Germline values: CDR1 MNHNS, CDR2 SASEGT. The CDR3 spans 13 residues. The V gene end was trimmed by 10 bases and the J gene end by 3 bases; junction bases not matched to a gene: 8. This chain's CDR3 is CAIRNSGSYEQYF. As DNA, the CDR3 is TGTGCCATCCGGAACAGCGGGAGCTACGAGCAGTACTTC.

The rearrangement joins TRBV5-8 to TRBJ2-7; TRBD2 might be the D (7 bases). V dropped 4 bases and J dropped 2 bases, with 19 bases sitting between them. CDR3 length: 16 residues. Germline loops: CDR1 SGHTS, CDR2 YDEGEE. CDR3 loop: CASSPRGGRGTYEQYF. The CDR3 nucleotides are TGTGCCAGCAGCCCGAGGGGGGGAAGAGGGACCTACGAGCAGTACTTC.

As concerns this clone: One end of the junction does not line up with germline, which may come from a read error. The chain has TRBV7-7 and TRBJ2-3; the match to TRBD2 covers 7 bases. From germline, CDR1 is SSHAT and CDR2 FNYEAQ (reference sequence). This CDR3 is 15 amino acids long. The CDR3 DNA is TGTGCTAGCAGCTTAAGTGCGGGAGGCACAGATACGCAGTATTTT. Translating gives CASSLSAGGTDTQYF.

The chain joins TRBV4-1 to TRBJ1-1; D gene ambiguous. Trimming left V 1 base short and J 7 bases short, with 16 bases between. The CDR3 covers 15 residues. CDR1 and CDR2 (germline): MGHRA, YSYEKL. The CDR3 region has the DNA TGCGCCAGCAGCCAAGTGGGAGCCGGAACGGGTGAAGCTTTCTTT. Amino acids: CASSQVGAGTGEAFF.

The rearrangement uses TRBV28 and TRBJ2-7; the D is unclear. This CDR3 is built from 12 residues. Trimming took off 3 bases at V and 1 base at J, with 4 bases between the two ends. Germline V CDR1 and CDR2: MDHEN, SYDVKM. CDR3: CASSFQSYEQYF. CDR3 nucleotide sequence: TGTGCCAGCAGTTTCCAGTCCTACGAGCAGTACTTC.

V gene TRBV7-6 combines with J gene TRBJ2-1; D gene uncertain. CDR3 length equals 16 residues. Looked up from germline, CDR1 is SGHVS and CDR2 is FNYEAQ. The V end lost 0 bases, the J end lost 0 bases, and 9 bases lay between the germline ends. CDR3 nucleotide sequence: TGTGCCAGCAGCTTAGCCCCCGTTAGCTCCTACAATGAGCAGTTCTTC. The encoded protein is CASSLAPVSSYNEQFF.

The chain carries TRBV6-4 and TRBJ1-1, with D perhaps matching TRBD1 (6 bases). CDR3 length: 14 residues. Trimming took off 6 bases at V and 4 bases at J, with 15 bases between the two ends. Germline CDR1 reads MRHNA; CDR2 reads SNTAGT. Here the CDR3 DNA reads TGTGCCAGCAGAGCCAGGGGCGCCGGCACTGAAGCTTTCTTT. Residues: CASRARGAGTEAFF.

The CDR3 sequence is CASSAPDRDTDTQYF. Here the CDR3 DNA reads TGTGCCAGCAGCGCCCCAGACAGGGACACAGATACGCAGTATTTT. This chain connects TRBV6-6 to TRBJ2-3; 7 bases are a match to TRBD1. In germline, CDR1 is MNHNY, CDR2 SVGAGI (reference sequence). CDR3 length equals 15 residues. J lost 2 bases, V lost 6 bases, and 8 bases had no gene match.

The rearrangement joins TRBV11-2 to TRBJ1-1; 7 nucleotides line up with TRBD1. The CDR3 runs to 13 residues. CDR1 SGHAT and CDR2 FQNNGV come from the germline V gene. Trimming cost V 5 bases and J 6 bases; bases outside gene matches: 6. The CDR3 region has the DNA TGTGCCAGCAGCCATGACAGGGACGCTGAAGCTTTCTTT. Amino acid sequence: CASSHDRDAEAFF.

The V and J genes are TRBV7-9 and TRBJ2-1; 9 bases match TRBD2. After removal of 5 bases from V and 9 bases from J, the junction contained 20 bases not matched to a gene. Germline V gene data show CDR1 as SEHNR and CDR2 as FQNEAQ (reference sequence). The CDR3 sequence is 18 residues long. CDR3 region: CASSDTTLRTSAGAEQFF. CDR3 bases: TGTGCCAGCAGCGACACGACACTGAGGACTAGCGCGGGGGCTGAGCAGTTCTTC.

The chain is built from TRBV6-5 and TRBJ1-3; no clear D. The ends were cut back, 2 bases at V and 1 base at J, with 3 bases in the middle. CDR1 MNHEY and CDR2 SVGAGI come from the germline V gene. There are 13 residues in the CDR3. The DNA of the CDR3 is TGTGCCAGCAGTTACCCTTCTGGAAACACCATATATTTT. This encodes CASSYPSGNTIYF.

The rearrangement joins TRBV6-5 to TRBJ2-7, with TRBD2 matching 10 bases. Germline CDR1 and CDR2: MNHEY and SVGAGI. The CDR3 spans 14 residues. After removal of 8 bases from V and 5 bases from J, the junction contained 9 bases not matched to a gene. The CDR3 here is CASSAGGPPDEQYF. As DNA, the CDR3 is TGTGCCAGCTCAGCGGGAGGGCCTCCCGACGAGCAGTACTTC.

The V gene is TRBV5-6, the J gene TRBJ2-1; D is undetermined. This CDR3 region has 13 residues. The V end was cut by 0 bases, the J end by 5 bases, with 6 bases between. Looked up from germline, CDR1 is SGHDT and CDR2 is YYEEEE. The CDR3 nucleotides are TGTGCCAGCAGCTTGGGTCCCAACAATGAGCAGTTCTTC. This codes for CASSLGPNNEQFF.

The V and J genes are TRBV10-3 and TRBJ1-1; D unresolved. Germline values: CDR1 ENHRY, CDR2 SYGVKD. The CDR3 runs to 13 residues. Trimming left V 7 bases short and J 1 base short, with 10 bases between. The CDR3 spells CAITLDTNTEAFF. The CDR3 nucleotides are TGTGCCATCACACTCGACACGAACACTGAAGCTTTCTTT.

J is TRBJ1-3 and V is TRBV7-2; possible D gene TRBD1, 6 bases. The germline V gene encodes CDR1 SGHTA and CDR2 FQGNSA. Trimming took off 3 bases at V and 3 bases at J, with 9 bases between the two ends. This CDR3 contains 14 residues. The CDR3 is CASSFSGDGNTIYF. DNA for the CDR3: TGTGCCAGCAGCTTTTCAGGGGATGGAAACACCATATATTTT.

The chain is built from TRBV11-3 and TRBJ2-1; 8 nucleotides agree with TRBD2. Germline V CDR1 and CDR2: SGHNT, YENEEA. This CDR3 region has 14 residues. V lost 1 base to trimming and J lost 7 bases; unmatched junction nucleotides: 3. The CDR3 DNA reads TGTGCCAGCAGCTTAGGTGGCGGGGGGAATGAGCAGTTCTTC. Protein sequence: CASSLGGGGNEQFF.

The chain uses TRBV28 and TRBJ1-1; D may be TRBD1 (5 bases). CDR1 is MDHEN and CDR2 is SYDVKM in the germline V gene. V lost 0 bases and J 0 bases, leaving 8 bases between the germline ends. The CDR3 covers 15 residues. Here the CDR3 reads CASSLWTEMNTEAFF. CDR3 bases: TGTGCCAGCAGTTTATGGACAGAAATGAACACTGAAGCTTTCTTT.

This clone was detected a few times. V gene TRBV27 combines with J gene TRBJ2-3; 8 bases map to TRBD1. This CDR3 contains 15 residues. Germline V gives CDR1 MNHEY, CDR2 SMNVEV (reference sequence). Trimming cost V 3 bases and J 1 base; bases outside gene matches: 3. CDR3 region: CASSFGQGGTDTQYF. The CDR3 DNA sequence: TGTGCCAGCAGTTTCGGACAGGGAGGCACAGATACGCAGTATTTT.

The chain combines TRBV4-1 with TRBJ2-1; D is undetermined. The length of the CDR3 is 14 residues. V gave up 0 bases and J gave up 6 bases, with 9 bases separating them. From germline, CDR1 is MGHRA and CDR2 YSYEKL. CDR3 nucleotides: TGCGCCAGCAGCCAAGAATCCGGGTTCAATGAGCAGTTCTTC. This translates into CASSQESGFNEQFF.